The 20 T cell receptor beta chains listed next were all sequenced from one sample in a study of blood T cell repertoires in COVID-19. Libraries were prepared by immunoSEQ multiplex PCR; TCRdb keeps only in-frame clonotypes and omits some of them. The table has some 130,000 clones, 65% to 90% seen once; the top ten hold 2.3%. The sample comprised PBMCs or T cells enriched from blood (not recorded which). The receptors originated from a woman aged 50 to 60 who had recovered from COVID-19.

J is TRBJ1-5 and V is TRBV2, with a possible D match to TRBD1 (5 bases). The germline CDR1 and CDR2 sequences are SNHLY and FYNNEI. This CDR3 contains 15 residues. V was cut by 8 bases and J by 5 bases, with 19 bases left in between. The CDR3 bases are TGTGCCAGCGAGCAGGGCGGGAGCAGCGATCAGCCCCAGCATTTT. It encodes CASEQGGSSDQPQHF.

Notes on this clone: It is unclear where the CDR3 begins or ends on the DNA, so no DNA is shown, and the CDR3 is as TCRdb lists it. The CDR3 loop is CASSSSTVSQPQHF. The V gene is TRBV27, the J gene TRBJ1-5; the tabulated D call, TRBD1, remains unverified against the DNA. Inclusive of both ends, the CDR3 amounts to 14 amino acids. Germline loops: CDR1 MNHEY, CDR2 SMNVEV (reference sequence).

The chain is built from TRBV28 and TRBJ1-2; D gene uncertain. The germline V gene has CDR1 MDHEN and CDR2 SYDVKM. Trimming shortened V by 1 base and J by 2 bases, and 8 bases separated the two germline ends. This CDR3 region has 14 residues. Here the CDR3 DNA reads TGTGCCAGCAGTTTATTGGCAGGAAACTATGGCTACACCTTC. Translation gives CASSLLAGNYGYTF.

V usage is TRBV3-1 (or the pseudogene TRBV3-2) and J usage is TRBJ2-2; D is perhaps TRBD1 (5 bases). The CDR3 contains 15 residues. Trimming pared 4 bases from V and 4 bases from J, leaving 13 bases between. Germline values: CDR1 LGHDT, CDR2 YNNKEL (reference sequence). The CDR3 DNA reads TGTGCCAGCAGCCGACTCCAGGGTTCCACCGGGGAGCTGTTTTTT. The encoded protein is CASSRLQGSTGELFF.

The chain has TRBV30 and TRBJ1-2; 7 positions match TRBD1. Germline V gene sequence: CDR1 GTSNPN, CDR2 SVGIG (reference sequence). V shed 2 bases, J shed 3 bases, and the junction held 3 bases outside the gene matches. This CDR3 comprises 13 residues. CDR3 region: CAWSRQGHYGYTF. In nucleotides, the CDR3 is TGTGCCTGGAGTCGACAGGGCCACTATGGCTACACCTTC.

The chain has TRBV25-1 and TRBJ2-3; 10 bases align to TRBD2. In germline, CDR1 is MGHDK, CDR2 SYGVNS. V lost 7 bases to trimming and J lost 2 bases; unmatched junction nucleotides: 6. This CDR3 has 15 residues. The CDR3 is CASTWTSGSTDTQYF. As DNA, the CDR3 is TGTGCCAGCACCTGGACTAGCGGATCCACAGATACGCAGTATTTT.

This chain links TRBV4-1 with TRBJ2-3; D is possibly TRBD1 (5 bases). This CDR3 is built from 18 residues. With 4 bases removed from V and 1 base from J, the gap between germline ends came to 21 bases. From germline, CDR1 is MGHRA and CDR2 YSYEKL. CDR3 bases: TGCGCCAGCAGCCTCAGCCTTAGTTCAATAGGGGGCACAGATACGCAGTATTTT. This sequence encodes CASSLSLSSIGGTDTQYF.

This clone was seen a handful of times. The chain recombines TRBV10-3 with TRBJ2-5; maybe TRBD1 (6 bases). Trimming left V 5 bases short and J 4 bases short, with 11 bases between. This CDR3 contains 13 residues. Germline CDR1 reads ENHRY; CDR2 reads SYGVKD. The CDR3 protein is CAISQGSVETQYF. CDR3 bases: TGTGCCATCAGTCAGGGGAGCGTAGAGACCCAGTACTTC.

This clone was picked up a small number of times. The chain uses TRBV7-3 and TRBJ2-3; 9 nucleotides line up with TRBD2. Germline V gives CDR1 SGHTA, CDR2 FQGTGA. V lost 5 bases to trimming and J lost 6 bases; unmatched junction nucleotides: 6. CDR3 length equals 14 residues. The DNA for the CDR3 is TGTGCCAGCAGCATTAGCGGGGGCGCCGATACGCAGTATTTT. Translated: CASSISGGADTQYF.

V and J are TRBV10-3 and TRBJ1-3; 8 positions agree with TRBD1. Germline lookup yields CDR1 ENHRY and CDR2 SYGVKD. J lost 4 bases, V lost 7 bases, and 6 bases had no gene match. CDR3 size: 14 residues. The CDR3 sequence is CAIMGTGAGNTIYF. The CDR3 DNA reads TGTGCCATCATGGGGACAGGCGCGGGAAACACCATATATTTT.

The rearrangement uses TRBV12-3 or TRBV12-4 and TRBJ1-2; D gene unclear. The CDR3 totals 12 residues. V was cut by 3 bases and J by 5 bases, with 7 bases left in between. The CDR3 loop is CASSFLRYGYTF. The DNA of the CDR3 is TGTGCCAGCAGTTTCTTGCGGTATGGCTACACCTTC.

The chain uses TRBV11-3 and TRBJ2-5; tentatively, D is TRBD2 (5 bases). Trimming took 5 bases from V and 2 from J, leaving 9 bases between them. CDR1 and CDR2 from the germline V gene are SGHNT and YENEEA. This CDR3 spans 13 amino acids. CDR3 amino acids: CASSPRGQETQYF. Written as DNA, the CDR3 is TGTGCCAGCAGCCCCCGGGGTCAAGAGACCCAGTACTTC. Complete variable domain (other parts from reference TRBV11-3 and TRBJ2-5): EAGVVQSPRYKIIEKKQPVAFWCNPISGHNTLYWYLQNLGQGPELLIRYENEEAVDDSQLPKDRFSAERLKGVDSTLKIQPAELGDSAVYLCASSPRGQETQYFGPGTRLLVL.

The chain carries TRBV19 and TRBJ2-5, with D possibly being TRBD1 (6 bases). V dropped 11 bases and J dropped 1 base, with 14 bases sitting between them. The germline V gene has CDR1 LNHDA and CDR2 SQIVND (reference sequence). The CDR3 covers 13 residues. The CDR3 DNA reads TGTGCCGCATCATCGGACAGCCAAGAGACCCAGTACTTC. The encoded protein is CAASSDSQETQYF.

The J gene is TRBJ2-5, the V gene TRBV19; TRBD2 agrees at 8 bases. J lost 4 bases, V lost 1 base, and 2 bases had no gene match. The CDR3 runs 14 residues. From germline, CDR1 is LNHDA and CDR2 SQIVND (reference sequence). In DNA form, the CDR3 reads TGTGCCAGTAGTATAGCGGGGGGGCTAGAGACCCAGTACTTC. Encoded protein: CASSIAGGLETQYF.

V usage is TRBV6-5 and J usage is TRBJ2-7, with D uncertain. The CDR3 extends over 14 amino acids. Germline V gives CDR1 MNHEY, CDR2 SVGAGI. V was pared by 9 bases and J by 6 bases, with 21 bases between. This chain's CDR3 is CARNIRWRRSEQYF. DNA for the CDR3: TGTGCCAGGAACATTAGATGGAGACGGAGCGAGCAGTACTTC.

The chain employs TRBV5-4 and TRBJ2-2; TRBD2 matches at 9 bases. Per the germline V gene, CDR1 is SGHNT and CDR2 is YYREEE (reference sequence). V shed 3 bases and J 7 bases; nucleotides not matched to a gene: 4. This CDR3 region has 14 residues. The CDR3 spells CASSWGLASGELFF. The CDR3 DNA reads as TGTGCCAGCAGCTGGGGACTAGCTAGCGGGGAGCTGTTTTTT.

This clone was seen a handful of times. The chain is built from TRBV11-3 and TRBJ2-7, with D possibly matching TRBD1 (6 bases). This CDR3 comprises 13 residues. Germline V gene data show CDR1 as SGHNT and CDR2 as YENEEA. V was cut by 5 bases and J by 3 bases, with 11 bases left in between. CDR3 in DNA: TGTGCCAGCAGCGAAACACAGGGCTACGAGCAGTACTTC. Translating it yields CASSETQGYEQYF. The full variable domain, with the rest looked up from reference TRBV11-3 and TRBJ2-7, is EAGVVQSPRYKIIEKKQPVAFWCNPISGHNTLYWYLQNLGQGPELLIRYENEEAVDDSQLPKDRFSAERLKGVDSTLKIQPAELGDSAVYLCASSETQGYEQYFGPGTRLTVT.

The chain couples TRBV24-1 to TRBJ2-2; D possibly corresponds to TRBD1 (5 bases). CDR3 length: 14 amino acids. CDR1 is KGHDR, CDR2 SFDVKD, per germline. Trimming pared 5 bases from V and 5 bases from J, leaving 11 bases between. In nucleotides, the CDR3 is TGTGCCACCAGTGCGAGACAGCGAACCGGGGAGCTGTTTTTT. Translated, it gives CATSARQRTGELFF.

This chain connects TRBV18 to TRBJ1-2; 11 bases are a match to TRBD1. Germline lookup yields CDR1 KGHSH and CDR2 LQKENI. The J segment lost 7 bases and the V segment lost 3 bases, leaving 1 base of the junction unmatched. The CDR3 is 13 amino acids. CDR3 DNA sequence: TGTGCCAGCTCACCGGGACAGGGGGTTGGCTACACCTTC. As protein: CASSPGQGVGYTF.

V gene TRBV28 combines with J gene TRBJ2-7, with D perhaps TRBD2 (5 bases). The CDR3 extends over 12 amino acids. Trimming stripped 4 bases from V and 6 bases from J, with 10 bases between. Looked up from germline, CDR1 is MDHEN and CDR2 is SYDVKM. CDR3 nucleotide sequence: TGTGCCAGCAGTTCCATAGGAGGCGAGCAGTACTTC. Translation: CASSSIGGEQYF.